Below, 28 T cell receptor beta chains from the same sample are listed, as sequenced in a study of T cells and copy number aberrations in small-cell lung cancer. Clones were sequenced by immunoSEQ multiplex PCR, and TCRdb holds only the in-frame ones, with some missing. The repertoire includes 2,000 to 2,500 clones, 65% to 90% of them detected once, and 4.5% to 5.5% sits in the top ten. The specimen was normal tissue next to the tumor. Receptors were obtained from a woman in her forties or fifties with small cell lung cancer.

This clone was counted a single time. Germline is not matched at one junction end, which may reflect a read error. The chain recombines TRBV30 with TRBJ2-1, with TRBD1 matching over 7 bases. The CDR3 covers 11 residues. CDR1 GTSNPN and CDR2 SVGIG come from the germline V gene (reference sequence). The CDR3 DNA reads TGTGCCTTCTCCTCGACAGGGTCTATGCTCTTC. Protein sequence: CAFSSTGSMLF.

This clone was picked up one time. The chain couples TRBV6-5 to TRBJ2-2, with D tentatively TRBD2 (5 bases). Trimming stripped 11 bases from V and 7 bases from J, with 17 bases between. The CDR3 extends over 13 amino acids. The germline CDR1 and CDR2 sequences are MNHEY and SVGAGI. The CDR3 DNA sequence: TGTGCCTCCCGGACGAGGCGGGTCGGGGAGCTGTTTTTT. Amino acids: CASRTRRVGELFF.

The genes are TRBV28 and TRBJ2-1, with D unresolved. The CDR3 consists of 12 residues. Trimming stripped 7 bases from V and 5 bases from J, with 9 bases between. Germline-derived CDR1 and CDR2 are MDHEN and SYDVKM. The CDR3 DNA sequence: TGTGCCAGCATAGGAGCTAACAATGAGCAGTTCTTC. This codes for CASIGANNEQFF.

J is TRBJ1-2 and V is TRBV30, with D perhaps TRBD1 (6 bases). Trimming took off 3 bases at V and 7 bases at J, with 15 bases between the two ends. CDR1 and CDR2 from the germline V gene are GTSNPN and SVGIG (reference sequence). This CDR3 spans 13 amino acids. The CDR3 reads CAWRITGRSGYTF. The CDR3 bases are TGTGCCTGGAGGATAACAGGGCGATCTGGCTACACCTTC.

This chain links TRBV11-2 with TRBJ2-1; D gene unclear. Trimming pared 1 base from V and 0 bases from J, leaving 7 bases between. Germline CDR1 and CDR2: SGHAT and FQNNGV. The CDR3 runs to 15 residues. CDR3 protein: CASSLAADSYNEQFF. The DNA of the CDR3 is TGTGCCAGCAGCTTAGCGGCAGACTCCTACAATGAGCAGTTCTTC.

The chain is built from TRBV20-1 and TRBJ2-7; no firm D call. The CDR3 spans 11 residues. Looked up from germline, CDR1 is DFQATT and CDR2 is SNEGSKA (reference sequence). Trimming stripped 7 bases from V and 2 bases from J, with 9 bases between. The CDR3 here is CSGTLTYEQYF. The CDR3 DNA is TGCAGTGGAACACTAACCTACGAGCAGTACTTC.

This clone was seen only once. The V gene is TRBV7-6, the J gene TRBJ2-5, with TRBD2 matching over 15 bases. CDR3 size: 18 residues. V lost 1 base and J lost 4; bases outside the gene matches: 7. In germline, CDR1 is SGHVS, CDR2 FNYEAQ. CDR3: CASSLGTSGRARGETQYF. For the CDR3, the DNA is TGTGCCAGCAGCTTAGGGACTAGCGGGAGGGCCCGGGGAGAGACCCAGTACTTC.

CDR3 in DNA: TGCAGTGCCAGGGTTAACTATGGCTACACCTTC. Translated, it gives CSARVNYGYTF. The V gene is TRBV20-1, the J gene TRBJ1-2; a possible D gene is TRBD1 (5 bases). In germline, CDR1 is DFQATT, CDR2 SNEGSKA (reference sequence). The CDR3 loop spans 11 amino acids. The V and J ends lost 6 bases and 1 base respectively, with 6 bases between them.

The chain employs TRBV6-1 and TRBJ1-5; no clear D gene. The CDR3 length is 13 residues. The germline V gene encodes CDR1 MNHNS and CDR2 SASEGT. Trimming stripped 10 bases from V and 3 bases from J, with 13 bases between. The CDR3 region has the DNA TGTGCCACTGCACGGGAGTTCAATCAGCCCCAGCATTTT. It is translated as CATAREFNQPQHF.

The V call is TRBV2, the J call TRBJ2-3, with TRBD1 as a possible D gene (6 bases). Germline loops: CDR1 SNHLY, CDR2 FYNNEI. V was pared by 6 bases and J by 8 bases, with 18 bases between. The CDR3 is 14 residues long. CDR3 sequence reads: CASRLDRTEVTQYF. The CDR3 DNA reads TGTGCCAGCAGATTGGACAGAACGGAGGTTACGCAGTATTTT.

Points on this clone: Germline and junction disagree at one end, which may indicate a read error. The chain combines TRBV6-1 with TRBJ1-1; possible D gene TRBD1, 5 bases. The CDR3 has 14 amino acids. From germline, CDR1 is MNHNS and CDR2 SASEGT. CDR3 nucleotide sequence: TGTGCTAGCAGTAGAGACAGAATTAACACTGAAGCTTTCTTT. As protein: CASSRDRINTEAFF.

The chain employs TRBV6-1 and TRBJ1-5; 8 bases are a match to TRBD1. The CDR3 is 19 residues long. V lost 2 bases and J lost 5; bases outside the gene matches: 17. Germline loops: CDR1 MNHNS, CDR2 SASEGT. CDR3 DNA: TGTGCCAGCAGTGAAAAAGGCCCACGACAGGGGTCGGTTGATCAGCCCCAGCATTTT. Translation gives CASSEKGPRQGSVDQPQHF.

This clone has only a few counts. The rearrangement links TRBV29-1 to TRBJ2-1; TRBD1 matches at 9 bases. The germline V gene encodes CDR1 SQVTM and CDR2 ANQGSEA. This CDR3 has 13 amino acids. V lost 4 bases and J lost 7; bases outside the gene matches: 5. In DNA form, the CDR3 reads TGCAGCGTTGTTGGGGACAGGGTGAATGAGCAGTTCTTC. The encoded protein is CSVVGDRVNEQFF.

The gene calls are TRBV7-9 and TRBJ1-6; 11 bases fit TRBD1. V gave up 10 bases and J gave up 10 bases; unmatched junction bases: 12. Germline CDR1 and CDR2: SEHNR and FQNEAQ (reference sequence). This CDR3 is 15 amino acids long. In DNA form, the CDR3 reads TGTGCCACCGGGGACAGGGGGGATTTAAACTCACCCCTCCACTTT. Translated: CATGDRGDLNSPLHF.

The genes are TRBV2 and TRBJ2-7, with TRBD2 as a possible D gene (5 bases). The ends were cut back, 3 bases at V and 7 bases at J, with 10 bases in the middle. Germline V CDR1 and CDR2: SNHLY, FYNNEI. CDR3 size: 12 residues. CDR3 region: CASSDVRGEQYF. The CDR3, as DNA: TGTGCCAGCAGTGACGTCCGGGGTGAGCAGTACTTC.

This clone has only one observation. The gene calls are TRBV2 and TRBJ2-1; 13 bases are shared with TRBD2. Per the germline V gene, CDR1 is SNHLY and CDR2 is FYNNEI. The trim removed 5 bases at V and 5 bases at J, leaving 6 bases unmatched. This CDR3 region has 16 residues. The DNA for the CDR3 is TGTGCCAGCAGTACAACCGGGACTAGCGGGAACAATGAGCAGTTCTTC. Translation gives CASSTTGTSGNNEQFF.

V is TRBV18 and J is TRBJ1-4; D may be TRBD1 (5 bases). The CDR3 spans 16 residues. Germline V gene lookup returns CDR1 KGHSH and CDR2 LQKENI. V was cut by 6 bases and J by 4 bases, with 18 bases left in between. This chain's CDR3 is CASSRYQGGDNEKLFF. The CDR3, as DNA: TGTGCCAGCTCCCGATATCAAGGAGGGGATAATGAAAAACTGTTTTTT.

This chain uses TRBV6-5 with TRBJ2-7; D is unresolved. The CDR3 contains 14 residues. The germline V gene has CDR1 MNHEY and CDR2 SVGAGI. The ends were cut back, 0 bases at V and 2 bases at J, with 8 bases in the middle. The CDR3 region is CASSYSFVAYEQYF. In DNA, the CDR3 is TGTGCCAGCAGTTACTCGTTTGTGGCCTACGAGCAGTACTTC.

As DNA, the CDR3 is TGTGCCAGCAGCCTGGGACATTCGGCCAAAAACATTCAGTACTTC. Translated, it gives CASSLGHSAKNIQYF. The V call is TRBV5-8, the J call TRBJ2-4; tentative D call: TRBD1 (6 bases). The CDR3 runs to 15 residues. The germline V gene has CDR1 SGHTS and CDR2 YDEGEE. V was trimmed by 4 bases and J by 1 base, leaving 12 bases between them.

V and J are TRBV7-9 and TRBJ1-5; D gene ambiguous. Germline values: CDR1 SEHNR, CDR2 FQNEAQ (reference sequence). The ends were cut back, 1 base at V and 6 bases at J, with 7 bases in the middle. The CDR3 has 13 amino acids. The CDR3 DNA reads as TGTGCCAGCAGCTTAGGGGAGGGTCAGCCCCAGCATTTT. Amino acids: CASSLGEGQPQHF.

The CDR3 protein is CASSYDTSGRNEQFF. The DNA for the CDR3 is TGTGCCAGCAGTTACGATACTAGCGGGAGGAATGAGCAGTTCTTC. The V gene is TRBV6-5, the J gene TRBJ2-1; 12 positions match TRBD2. V shed 2 bases and J 7 bases; nucleotides not matched to a gene: 3. The germline gives CDR1 MNHEY, CDR2 SVGAGI. This CDR3 comprises 15 residues.

This sequence joins TRBV7-9 and TRBJ1-4, with D possibly matching TRBD1 (5 bases). Trimming pared 3 bases from V and 8 bases from J, leaving 7 bases between. The CDR3 totals 12 residues. Germline V lookup: CDR1 SEHNR, CDR2 FQNEAQ (reference sequence). The CDR3 coding sequence is TGTGCCAGCAGCTTGAGGACAGAAAAACTGTTTTTT. Its protein product is CASSLRTEKLFF.

The sample holds a few counts of this clone. J is TRBJ1-2 and V is TRBV6-5; 7 nucleotides align to TRBD1. The CDR3 runs to 13 residues. Germline V gene data show CDR1 as MNHEY and CDR2 as SVGAGI. The junction had 5 bases not matched to a gene; V was cut back by 4 bases and J by 6 bases. The CDR3, as DNA: TGTGCCAGCAGTTCAGGGGGAATGCATGGCTACACCTTC. It encodes CASSSGGMHGYTF.

The chain couples TRBV27 to TRBJ2-1, with D unclear. This CDR3 has 15 amino acids. With 7 bases removed from V and 6 bases from J, the gap between germline ends came to 19 bases. Per the germline V gene, CDR1 is MNHEY and CDR2 is SMNVEV (reference sequence). The CDR3 region is CASTSGWPRINEQFF. The CDR3 DNA sequence: TGTGCCAGCACCTCAGGTTGGCCCAGGATCAATGAGCAGTTCTTC.

This clone was recorded once. The chain carries TRBV11-1 and TRBJ1-1, with a weak D call TRBD1 (5 bases). Trimming took off 3 bases at V and 4 bases at J, with 6 bases between the two ends. Germline V lookup: CDR1 SGHAT, CDR2 FQDESV (reference sequence). The CDR3 length is 12 residues. CDR3 sequence (DNA): TGTGCCAGCAGCTTGCAGGGCACTGAAGCTTTCTTT. It is translated as CASSLQGTEAFF.

The chain couples TRBV5-1 to TRBJ2-7; 7 bases align to TRBD2. Germline loops: CDR1 SGHRS, CDR2 YFSETQ. J was trimmed by 1 base and V by 1 base; bases with no gene match: 11. The CDR3 is 17 amino acids. CDR3 residues: CASSLPPGRGGSYEQYF. DNA for the CDR3: TGCGCCAGCAGCTTGCCACCCGGACGCGGGGGATCCTACGAGCAGTACTTC.

The chain employs TRBV5-1 and TRBJ1-1, with D possibly TRBD1 on 5 matching bases. There are 13 residues in the CDR3. V was clipped by 4 bases and J by 3 bases, with 10 bases between them. Germline V lookup: CDR1 SGHRS, CDR2 YFSETQ. CDR3 in amino acids: CASSRTNHTEAFF. The CDR3 DNA follows: TGCGCCAGCAGCCGGACAAATCACACTGAAGCTTTCTTT. The complete variable domain, with remaining parts taken from reference TRBV5-1 and TRBJ1-1, reads KAGVTQTPRYLIKTRGQQVTLSCSPISGHRSVSWYQQTPGQGLQFLFEYFSETQRNKGNFPGRFSGRQFSNSRSEMNVSTLELGDSALYLCASSRTNHTEAFFGQGTRLTVV.

The gene calls are TRBV5-1 and TRBJ2-3; D ambiguous. This CDR3 is 15 amino acids long. From germline, CDR1 is SGHRS and CDR2 YFSETQ. V gave up 2 bases and J gave up 2 bases, with 12 bases separating them. CDR3 nucleotides: TGCGCCAGCAGCTTCGAAGAGCTTTCCACAGATACGCAGTATTTT. Translating gives CASSFEELSTDTQYF.